A selection of T cell receptor beta chains follows, all from one sample in a study of lung T cells in sarcoidosis with Löfgren's syndrome. TCRdb processed the reads anew with MiXCR; each CDR3 protein has one entry. This sample has 50,000 to 65,000 distinct CDR3 sequences, with 20% to 25% found just once. Sequencing used CD4+ T cells from PBMCs. These TCRs come from a human donor with sarcoidosis (Löfgren's syndrome or another form), or a control subject (not recorded which). Each CDR3 is given with its conserved first and last residue. A D gene is named only where the DNA matches it firmly. Clone size, where shown, is once, few, many, or a class for clones that have expanded.

V: TRBV2; J: TRBJ1-1; size: many; D: .; CDR3: CASSEDVWNTEAFF; DNA: TGTGCCAGCAGTGAGGATGTGTGGAACACTGAAGCTTTCTTT
V: TRBV29-1; J: TRBJ2-1; size: many; D: TRBD2; CDR3: CSVNQGSGYNEQFF; DNA: TGCAGCGTTAATCAGGGTAGCGGGTACAATGAGCAGTTCTTC
V: TRBV12-3/TRBV12-4; J: TRBJ2-7; size: few; D: .; CDR3: CAKSYEQYF; DNA: TGTGCCAAATCCTACGAGCAGTACTTC
V: TRBV6-4; J: TRBJ1-1; size: .; D: .; CDR3: CASSRQAWNTEAFF; DNA: TGTGCCAGCAGCCGACAGGCCTGGAACACTGAAGCTTTCTTT
V: TRBV4-2; J: TRBJ1-3; size: few; D: TRBD1; CDR3: CASSQDSGTGGNTIYF; DNA: TGTGCCAGCAGCCAAGACTCCGGGACAGGGGGAAACACCATATATTTT
V: TRBV28; J: TRBJ2-3; size: many; D: TRBD1; CDR3: CASFQGTGARTDTQYF; DNA: TGTGCCAGCTTCCAAGGGACAGGGGCACGCACAGATACGCAGTATTTT
V: TRBV28; J: TRBJ2-2; size: many; D: TRBD2; CDR3: CASSYSGGATGGTGELFF; DNA: TGTGCCAGCAGTTATAGCGGGGGAGCCACTGGGGGCACCGGGGAGCTGTTTTTT
V: TRBV6-2/TRBV6-3; J: TRBJ2-7; size: many; D: .; CDR3: CASSYTAYEQYF; DNA: TGTGCCAGCAGTTACACGGCATACGAGCAGTACTTC
V: TRBV29-1; J: TRBJ1-1; size: few; D: TRBD1; CDR3: CSVERDSQRAFF; DNA: TGCAGCGTTGAAAGGGACAGCCAACGAGCTTTCTTT
V: TRBV29-1; J: TRBJ1-1; size: .; D: TRBD1; CDR3: CSANRGSEAFF; DNA: TGCAGCGCGAACAGGGGCTCTGAAGCTTTCTTT
V: TRBV28; J: TRBJ1-2; size: .; D: .; CDR3: CASSTSTAGGDGYTF; DNA: TGTGCCAGCAGTACCTCCACAGCGGGCGGAGATGGCTACACCTTC
V: TRBV11-2; J: TRBJ2-3; size: .; D: .; CDR3: CASSLGGAGDTQYF; DNA: TGTGCCAGCAGCTTAGGGGGCGCGGGAGATACGCAGTATTTT
V: TRBV4-3; J: TRBJ2-1; size: many; D: .; CDR3: CASSQAVAVGYNEQFF; DNA: TGCGCCAGCAGCCAAGCCGTGGCGGTGGGATACAATGAGCAGTTCTTC
V: TRBV7-2; J: TRBJ2-7; size: many; D: TRBD1; CDR3: CASSSPGQGAYEQYF; DNA: TGTGCCAGCAGCTCACCGGGACAGGGGGCTTACGAGCAGTACTTC
V: TRBV5-5; J: TRBJ2-2; size: .; D: TRBD2; CDR3: CASRGDLRELFDTGELFF; DNA: TGTGCCAGCAGGGGGGACCTGCGGGAGTTGTTTGACACCGGGGAGTTGTTTTTT
V: TRBV28; J: TRBJ1-5; size: many; D: .; CDR3: CASSLLGPGRSNQPQHF; DNA: TGTGCCAGCAGTTTATTAGGCCCCGGAAGGAGCAATCAGCCCCAGCATTTT
V: TRBV5-1; J: TRBJ2-3; size: many; D: .; CDR3: CASSNSDTQYF; DNA: TGCGCCAGCAGCAATTCCGATACGCAGTATTTT
V: TRBV2; J: TRBJ2-2; size: few; D: .; CDR3: CASSAVQGGTGELFF; DNA: TGTGCCAGCAGCGCGGTACAGGGTGGCACCGGGGAGCTGTTTTTT
V: TRBV4-1; J: TRBJ2-7; size: few; D: .; CDR3: CASSQDSPQWEAGVRYEQYF; DNA: TGCGCCAGCAGCCAAGATAGTCCCCAATGGGAGGCGGGCGTTAGGTACGAGCAGTACTTC
V: TRBV6-6; J: TRBJ2-3; size: many; D: .; CDR3: CASSYSSLGERADTQYF; DNA: TGTGCCAGCAGTTACTCTTCCCTCGGGGAGAGGGCAGATACGCAGTATTTT
V: TRBV4-2; J: TRBJ1-4; size: .; D: .; CDR3: CASSPLASTNEKLFF; DNA: TGTGCCAGCAGCCCCCTGGCTTCCACTAATGAAAAACTGTTTTTT
V: TRBV18; J: TRBJ2-6; size: .; D: .; CDR3: CASSPPALVLTF; DNA: TGTGCCAGCTCACCACCGGCCCTCGTCCTGACTTTC
V: TRBV20-1; J: TRBJ2-1; size: many; D: TRBD2; CDR3: CSAREAPLAGERGNEQFF; DNA: TGCAGTGCTAGAGAAGCCCCGCTAGCGGGAGAACGGGGGAATGAGCAGTTCTTC
V: TRBV4-1; J: TRBJ2-3; size: many; D: .; CDR3: CASSQDGATLATQYF; DNA: TGCGCCAGCAGCCAAGACGGAGCAACCCTTGCCACGCAGTATTTT
V: TRBV19; J: TRBJ2-6; size: few; D: .; CDR3: CASRRGAISGANVLTF; DNA: TGTGCCAGTAGGAGGGGGGCGATATCTGGGGCCAACGTCCTGACTTTC
V: TRBV2; J: TRBJ2-3; size: many; D: .; CDR3: CASSNRQSTDTQYF; DNA: TGTGCCAGCAGTAACAGGCAGTCCACAGATACGCAGTATTTT
V: TRBV6-1; J: TRBJ2-5; size: many; D: .; CDR3: CASRTLTGGERPSKAQYF; DNA: TGTGCCAGCAGGACCTTGACAGGAGGGGAGAGACCCAGTAAGGCCCAGTACTTC
V: TRBV20-1; J: TRBJ2-1; size: many; D: TRBD1; CDR3: CSATQLGQGFYNEQFF; DNA: TGCAGTGCTACCCAACTGGGACAGGGGTTCTACAATGAGCAGTTCTTC
V: TRBV14; J: TRBJ2-3; size: .; D: .; CDR3: CASSQGRFNTDTRYF; DNA: TGTGCCAGCAGCCAGGGACGGTTCAACACAGATACGCGGTATTTT
V: TRBV29-1; J: TRBJ2-1; size: .; D: TRBD2; CDR3: CSVEDLPKTSRYNEQFF; DNA: TGCAGCGTTGAAGATCTCCCGAAGACTAGCAGATACAATGAGCAGTTCTTC
V: TRBV7-2; J: TRBJ2-7; size: many; D: .; CDR3: CASRLVGDSYEQYF; DNA: TGTGCCAGCAGATTGGTGGGCGACTCCTACGAGCAGTACTTC
V: TRBV6-1; J: TRBJ2-7; size: many; D: TRBD1; CDR3: CASSLYAGGYEQYF; DNA: TGTGCCAGCAGTTTGTACGCAGGGGGCTACGAGCAGTACTTC
V: TRBV19; J: TRBJ2-5; size: .; D: TRBD2; CDR3: CASRTLAGYQYF; DNA: TGTGCCAGTAGAACCTTAGCGGGATACCAGTACTTC